Below are 27 T cell receptor beta chains sequenced from a single sample in a study of T cell changes during pregnancy in multiple sclerosis. The table came from immunoSEQ multiplex PCR; TCRdb's copy has only in-frame clones and leaves some out. The sample shows some 120,000 clones, about 96% of them seen only once. This specimen consisted of peripheral blood, obtained after pregnancy. These receptors were taken from a female donor with multiple sclerosis, enrolled in a pregnancy study.

The rearrangement uses TRBV7-2 and TRBJ1-3, with D possibly matching TRBD1 (5 bases). CDR3 size: 15 residues. Germline V gene data show CDR1 as SGHTA and CDR2 as FQGNSA. V lost 5 bases, J lost 0 bases, and 11 bases lay in between. CDR3 region: CASSQRQGSGNTIYF. Here the CDR3 DNA reads TGTGCCAGCAGCCAACGTCAGGGCTCTGGAAACACCATATATTTT.

V is TRBV5-4 and J is TRBJ1-2; TRBD1 agrees at 9 bases. CDR3 length equals 16 residues. V shed 4 bases and J 0 bases; nucleotides not matched to a gene: 7. The germline V gene encodes CDR1 SGHNT and CDR2 YYREEE (reference sequence). CDR3 sequence reads: CASSAGQGRTNYGYTF. In DNA, the CDR3 is TGTGCCAGCAGCGCGGGACAGGGAAGAACTAACTATGGCTACACCTTC.

This chain links TRBV30 with TRBJ2-7, with 9 nucleotides matching TRBD1. The trim removed 0 bases at V and 9 bases at J, leaving 6 bases unmatched. Germline V gene lookup returns CDR1 GTSNPN and CDR2 SVGIG (reference sequence). The CDR3 covers 13 residues. The DNA of the CDR3 is TGTGCCTGGAGTGTACACAGGGGGCAGTGGCAGTACTTC. This codes for CAWSVHRGQWQYF.

V gene TRBV6-5 combines with J gene TRBJ2-7; a weak D match, TRBD2 (5 bases). Per germline, CDR1 MNHEY and CDR2 SVGAGI. The CDR3 is made up of 14 amino acids. With 5 bases removed from V and 1 base from J, the gap between germline ends came to 12 bases. In nucleotides, the CDR3 is TGTGCCAGCAGTCGGACTGCCGAATCCTACGAGCAGTACTTC. This translates into CASSRTAESYEQYF.

The chain employs TRBV7-3 and TRBJ2-1; 7 nucleotides match TRBD2. The length of the CDR3 is 15 residues. Germline assignment: CDR1 SGHTA and CDR2 FQGTGA. V dropped 2 bases and J dropped 6; count of bases not matched to a gene: 7. The CDR3 nucleotides are TGTGCCAGCAGCTTAGTGTCAGCGGGAAGCAATGAGCAGTTCTTC. Protein: CASSLVSAGSNEQFF. Complete variable domain (other parts from reference TRBV7-3 and TRBJ2-1): GAGVSQTPSNKVTEKGKYVELRCDPISGHTALYWYRQSLGQGPEFLIYFQGTGAADDSGLPNDRFFAVRPEGSVSTLKIQRTERGDSAVYLCASSLVSAGSNEQFFGPGTRLTVL.

The chain uses TRBV28 and TRBJ2-7; D gene ambiguous. Trimming cost V 3 bases and J 5 bases, with 8 bases left between them. CDR1 MDHEN and CDR2 SYDVKM come from the germline V gene. This CDR3 has 12 amino acids. CDR3 residues: CASSFFSHEQYF. The CDR3, as DNA: TGTGCCAGCAGTTTCTTTAGCCACGAGCAGTACTTC.

This chain links TRBV5-1 with TRBJ2-7; D not certain. V lost 0 bases to trimming and J lost 3 bases, with 13 bases between them. The CDR3 totals 15 residues. The germline gives CDR1 SGHRS, CDR2 YFSETQ. CDR3 DNA sequence: TGCGCCAGCAGCTTGGATACCGGCCGACTCTACGAGCAGTACTTC. Residues: CASSLDTGRLYEQYF.

V gene TRBV11-2 combines with J gene TRBJ2-1; TRBD2 agrees at 13 bases. CDR3 size: 16 residues. After removal of 4 bases from V and 3 bases from J, the junction contained 3 bases not matched to a gene. In germline, CDR1 is SGHAT, CDR2 FQNNGV. CDR3 nucleotide sequence: TGTGCCAGCAGCTCCGGGACTAGCGGGATCTACAATGAGCAGTTCTTC. As protein: CASSSGTSGIYNEQFF.

The chain links TRBV5-6 to TRBJ1-2, with 9 bases lining up with TRBD1. J lost 7 bases, V lost 4 bases, and 5 bases had no gene match. This CDR3 spans 13 amino acids. CDR1 and CDR2 from the germline V gene are SGHDT and YYEEEE. This chain's CDR3 is CASSAPQGAGYTF. The CDR3 DNA reads as TGTGCCAGCAGCGCTCCACAGGGGGCTGGCTACACCTTC.

This clone was counted once. As DNA, the CDR3 is TGTGCCAGCAGTTCGAGTCCCGGGACAGGGTTCGGCTACACCTTC. Amino acid sequence: CASSSSPGTGFGYTF. This sequence joins TRBV28 and TRBJ1-2; 9 bases agree with TRBD1. The germline V gene has CDR1 MDHEN and CDR2 SYDVKM. The CDR3 is 15 amino acids. Losses at the gene ends were 4 bases for V and 8 bases for J; bases not matched to a gene: 11.

This chain links TRBV28 with TRBJ2-3, with TRBD1 as a possible D gene (6 bases). This CDR3 spans 18 amino acids. CDR1 and CDR2 from the germline V gene are MDHEN and SYDVKM. Trimming cost V 3 bases and J 4 bases, with 23 bases left between them. In nucleotides, the CDR3 is TGTGCCAGCAGTTTCCTCGACCCGGGCAGGGGAGTTGCAGATACGCAGTATTTT. Protein sequence: CASSFLDPGRGVADTQYF. Using reference TRBV28 and TRBJ2-3 for the parts outside the CDR3, the full variable domain is DVKVTQSSRYLVKRTGEKVFLECVQDMDHENMFWYRQDPGLGLRLIYFSYDVKMKEKGDIPEGYSVSREKKERFSLILESASTNQTSMYLCASSFLDPGRGVADTQYFGPGTRLTVL.

The V and J genes are TRBV28 and TRBJ2-7; D may be TRBD1 (5 bases). There are 14 residues in the CDR3. The V end lost 8 bases, the J end lost 2 bases, and 16 bases lay between the germline ends. The germline V gene encodes CDR1 MDHEN and CDR2 SYDVKM. CDR3 bases: TGTGCCAGCGGACCTGGGGCCCCAACCTACGAGCAGTACTTC. Protein: CASGPGAPTYEQYF.

The rearrangement joins TRBV19 to TRBJ1-5, with D perhaps matching TRBD1 (5 bases). The CDR3 sequence is 14 residues long. Trimming removed 5 bases at V and 4 bases at J, with 12 bases between. Germline V lookup: CDR1 LNHDA, CDR2 SQIVND (reference sequence). CDR3 region: CASSLGGYNQPQHF. CDR3 nucleotide sequence: TGTGCCAGTAGTCTGGGGGGATATAATCAGCCCCAGCATTTT.

The V call is TRBV2, the J call TRBJ1-1; 7 bases are shared with TRBD1. Unmatched junction bases numbered 4, after V lost 8 bases and J lost 1 base. The length of the CDR3 is 13 residues. In germline, CDR1 is SNHLY, CDR2 FYNNEI. CDR3 in DNA: TGTGCCAGCGGAGGACAGGAGAACACTGAAGCTTTCTTT. Protein sequence: CASGGQENTEAFF. The variable domain in full, with the rest retrieved from reference TRBV2 and TRBJ1-1, is EPEVTQTPSHQVTQMGQEVILRCVPISNHLYFYWYRQILGQKVEFLVSFYNNEISEKSEIFDDQFSVERPDGSNFTLKIRSTKLEDSAMYFCASGGQENTEAFFGQGTRLTVV.

The chain employs TRBV14 and TRBJ2-7, with 7 bases matching TRBD1. CDR3 length: 19 residues. Germline-derived CDR1 and CDR2 are SGHDN and FVKESK. Trimming cost V 2 bases and J 2 bases; bases outside gene matches: 18. The CDR3 bases are TGTGCCAGCAGCCAAAGAAGGGTTGGTGTTAAGGGGGCACCCTACGAGCAGTACTTC. Its protein is CASSQRRVGVKGAPYEQYF. Drawing the rest from reference TRBV14 and TRBJ2-7, the complete variable domain is EAGVTQFPSHSVIEKGQTVTLRCDPISGHDNLYWYRRVMGKEIKFLLHFVKESKQDESGMPNNRFLAERTGGTYSTLKVQPAELEDSGVYFCASSQRRVGVKGAPYEQYFGPGTRLTVT.

The rearrangement links TRBV7-3 to TRBJ1-4, with 8 positions matching TRBD1. After removal of 5 bases from V and 8 bases from J, the junction contained 10 bases not matched to a gene. The CDR3 extends over 15 amino acids. The germline gives CDR1 SGHTA, CDR2 FQGTGA. The CDR3 DNA is TGTGCCAGCAGCCCCACCGGGACAGGTGTCGAAAAACTGTTTTTT. Translation gives CASSPTGTGVEKLFF.

The chain is built from TRBV14 and TRBJ2-7; tentative D call: TRBD2 (6 bases). The germline gives CDR1 SGHDN, CDR2 FVKESK. The ends were cut back, 0 bases at V and 6 bases at J, with 21 bases in the middle. CDR3 length equals 17 residues. The CDR3 protein is CASSQDYAGPWWSEQYF. DNA for the CDR3: TGTGCCAGCAGCCAAGATTATGCGGGACCATGGTGGAGCGAGCAGTACTTC.

This chain joins TRBV6-1 and TRBJ2-7; tentative D call: TRBD1 (6 bases). This CDR3 comprises 15 residues. Trimming cost V 3 bases and J 6 bases, with 18 bases left between them. Germline V gene sequence: CDR1 MNHNS, CDR2 SASEGT. The chain's CDR3 is CASSDFLQDRGEQYF. The CDR3 region has the DNA TGTGCCAGCAGTGACTTTCTACAGGACAGAGGCGAGCAGTACTTC.

The rearrangement uses TRBV4-1 and TRBJ1-1, with a possible D match to TRBD1 (6 bases). Germline CDR1 and CDR2: MGHRA and YSYEKL. The V and J ends lost 4 bases and 4 bases respectively, with 10 bases between them. The CDR3 is 13 residues long. The CDR3 loop is CASSRGQSTEAFF. The CDR3 DNA is TGCGCCAGCAGCCGCGGACAGAGCACTGAAGCTTTCTTT.

This sequence joins TRBV2 and TRBJ2-2; 8 positions agree with TRBD1. J lost 4 bases, V lost 6 bases, and 4 bases had no gene match. The CDR3 has 14 amino acids. CDR1 is SNHLY and CDR2 is FYNNEI in the germline V gene. The CDR3 bases are TGTGCCAGCAGGACAGGGGTAGTCACCGGGGAGCTGTTTTTT. It is translated as CASRTGVVTGELFF.

The sample holds one count of this clone. The chain is built from TRBV27 and TRBJ1-2; 11 bases are a match to TRBD1. J lost 7 bases, V lost 6 bases, and 4 bases had no gene match. CDR1 is MNHEY, CDR2 SMNVEV, per germline (reference sequence). CDR3 length: 13 amino acids. The CDR3 is CASRRTGGFGYTF. CDR3 sequence (DNA): TGTGCCAGCAGGAGGACAGGGGGCTTTGGCTACACCTTC.

V usage is TRBV7-3 and J usage is TRBJ2-1; maybe TRBD2 (6 bases). Germline assignment: CDR1 SGHTA and CDR2 FQGTGA. V dropped 2 bases and J dropped 0 bases, with 14 bases sitting between them. The length of the CDR3 is 17 residues. This chain's CDR3 is CASSLYPHGSSYNEQFF. The CDR3 coding sequence is TGTGCCAGCAGCTTATACCCCCACGGGAGCTCCTACAATGAGCAGTTCTTC.

This chain links TRBV6-6 with TRBJ1-2; 7 nucleotides match TRBD1. The ends lost 0 bases at V and 4 bases at J; junction bases unmatched: 2. The CDR3 has 14 amino acids. Germline CDR1 and CDR2: MNHNY and SVGAGI (reference sequence). The CDR3 spells CASSYSTGIYGYTF. The CDR3 DNA is TGTGCCAGCAGTTACTCGACAGGGATCTATGGCTACACCTTC.

The genes are TRBV27 and TRBJ1-1; D is perhaps TRBD1 (6 bases). The CDR3 is made up of 14 amino acids. The germline V gene has CDR1 MNHEY and CDR2 SMNVEV (reference sequence). The ends were cut back, 6 bases at V and 5 bases at J, with 16 bases in the middle. The CDR3 region is CASRSPGARTEAFF. The DNA of the CDR3 is TGTGCCAGCAGATCCCCAGGGGCCAGGACTGAAGCTTTCTTT.

This chain uses TRBV27 with TRBJ2-7; TRBD2 might be the D (6 bases). The germline V gene encodes CDR1 MNHEY and CDR2 SMNVEV (reference sequence). There are 12 residues in the CDR3. Trimming took 10 bases from V and 3 from J, leaving 13 bases between them. CDR3 in amino acids: CATRSGVYEQYF. Here the CDR3 DNA reads TGTGCCACCCGATCGGGGGTCTACGAGCAGTACTTC.

The J gene is TRBJ1-1, the V gene TRBV5-1, with D perhaps TRBD1 (5 bases). Trimming shortened V by 2 bases and J by 1 base, and 9 bases separated the two germline ends. In germline, CDR1 is SGHRS, CDR2 YFSETQ. CDR3 size: 14 residues. CDR3 nucleotide sequence: TGCGCCAGCAGCTTCCAGGGCCGGAACACTGAAGCTTTCTTT. Translated, it gives CASSFQGRNTEAFF.

V gene TRBV30 combines with J gene TRBJ1-1; D is unclear. The V gene lost 1 base and the J gene lost 4 bases, with 19 bases spanning the gap. Germline V gene data show CDR1 as GTSNPN and CDR2 as SVGIG (reference sequence). The CDR3 sequence is 16 residues long. DNA for the CDR3: TGTGCCTGGAGTGGCGACCCGGGATCTAGGACCACTGAAGCTTTCTTT. It specifies CAWSGDPGSRTTEAFF. The variable domain in full, completed from reference TRBV30 and TRBJ1-1, reads SQTIHQWPATLVQPVGSPLSLECTVEGTSNPNLYWYRQAAGRGLQLLFYSVGIGQISSEVPQNLSASRPQDRQFILSSKKLLLSDSGFYLCAWSGDPGSRTTEAFFGQGTRLTVV.